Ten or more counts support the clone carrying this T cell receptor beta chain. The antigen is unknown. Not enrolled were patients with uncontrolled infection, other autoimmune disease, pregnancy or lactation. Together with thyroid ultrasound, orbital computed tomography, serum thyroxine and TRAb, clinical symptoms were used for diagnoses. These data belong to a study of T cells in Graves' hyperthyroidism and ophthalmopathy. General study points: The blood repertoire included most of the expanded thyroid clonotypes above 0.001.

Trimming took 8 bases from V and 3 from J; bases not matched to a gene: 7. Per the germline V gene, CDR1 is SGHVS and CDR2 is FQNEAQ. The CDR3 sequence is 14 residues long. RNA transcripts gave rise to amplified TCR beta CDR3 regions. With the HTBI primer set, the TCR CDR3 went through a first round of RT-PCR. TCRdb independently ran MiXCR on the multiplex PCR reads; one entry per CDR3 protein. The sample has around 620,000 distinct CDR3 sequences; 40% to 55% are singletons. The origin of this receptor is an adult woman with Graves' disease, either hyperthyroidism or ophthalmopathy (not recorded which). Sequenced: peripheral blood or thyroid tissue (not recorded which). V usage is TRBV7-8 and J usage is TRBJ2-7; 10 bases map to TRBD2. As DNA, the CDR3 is TGTGCCAGCCGCAAGCGGGAGGGCCTCTACGAGCAGTACTTC. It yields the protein CASRKREGLYEQYF.